Listed here is a single TCR beta chain. This record belongs to a study of T cell responses to AZD1222 COVID-19 vaccine. CDR1 SEHNR and CDR2 FQNEAQ come from the germline V gene (reference sequence). The CDR3 consists of 14 residues. Trimming cost V 5 bases and J 7 bases; bases outside gene matches: 7. Sequenced by immunoSEQ multiplex PCR; TCRdb stores in-frame clones only, minus some. The repertoire holds some 62,000 clones, more than 70% seen once, with more than 12% in the top ten. Material: peripheral blood, obtained on day 0 of AZD1222 vaccination. This TCR was recovered from an adult in good health. The chain recombines TRBV7-9 with TRBJ2-1, with TRBD1 identical over 8 bases. CDR3 DNA: TGTGCCAGCAGCCCCGGACAGGGCCAAAATGAGCAGTTCTTC. This encodes CASSPGQGQNEQFF.